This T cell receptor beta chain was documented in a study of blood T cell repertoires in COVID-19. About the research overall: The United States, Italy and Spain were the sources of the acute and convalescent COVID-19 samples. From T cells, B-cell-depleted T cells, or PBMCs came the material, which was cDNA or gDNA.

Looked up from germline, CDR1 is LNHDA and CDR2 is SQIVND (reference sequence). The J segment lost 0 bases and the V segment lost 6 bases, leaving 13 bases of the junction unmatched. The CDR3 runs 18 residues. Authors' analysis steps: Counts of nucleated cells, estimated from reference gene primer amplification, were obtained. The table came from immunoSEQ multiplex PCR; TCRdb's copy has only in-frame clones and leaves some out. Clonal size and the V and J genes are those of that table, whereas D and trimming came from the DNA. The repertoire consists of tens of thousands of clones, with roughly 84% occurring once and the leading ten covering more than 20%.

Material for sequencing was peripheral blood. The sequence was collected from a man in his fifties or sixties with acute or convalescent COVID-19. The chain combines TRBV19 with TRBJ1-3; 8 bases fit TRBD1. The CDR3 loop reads CASSVGLGQGFSGNTIYF. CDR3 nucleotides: TGTGCCAGTAGCGTTGGTCTCGGACAGGGCTTCTCTGGAAACACCATATATTTT.